The sequence of this T cell receptor beta chain was determined in a study of shared clonotypes between healthy human individuals. Across the study: The study drew on a couple of women and a few men aged 18 to 49 as donors. Study-wide results and limits: Sequencing depth was expected to influence donor clonotype sharing. Naive CD4 clonotypes overlapped across a handful of donors at roughly 5%.

Trimming left V 10 bases short and J 4 bases short, with 16 bases between. The CDR3 is made up of 14 amino acids. Germline-derived CDR1 and CDR2 are SNHLY and FYNNEI. The repertoire was sequenced with immunoSEQ multiplex PCR; TCRdb's copy has only in-frame clones and lacks some. The sample holds 90,000 to 130,000 clones; around 68% are singletons and the top ten take roughly 22%. A word on this clone: The antigen is undetermined.

This clonotype was obtained from a woman younger than 45 in good health. Sequencing was carried out using memory CD8+ T cells sorted from blood. This sample's subset: CD45RO+ cells pooled with CCR7-negative TemRA cells. This chain uses TRBV2 with TRBJ2-2; D gene ambiguous. CDR3 protein: CATYRSGVTGELFF. The CDR3 nucleotides read TGTGCCACCTATAGATCTGGTGTCACCGGGGAGCTGTTTTTT.